The 29 T cell receptor beta chains below all came from one sample that was sequenced in a study of shared clonotypes between healthy human individuals (TCRdb year 2020). The protocol used for the library was the immunoSEQ multiplex PCR assay. The clones in this table, taken by TCRdb from immuneACCESS, are in-frame only. Not every clone is retained; where verified, under half of the shortfall comes from an unresolved V gene, and the cause of the rest is unknown. The sample table contains 2 million to 2.5 million clones; only one count was recorded for 90% to 96% of them. The top ten constitute about 0.13% of the sample. The sample comprised naive CD4+ T cells sorted from blood. The intended sense of this specimen's cell subset or site label: CD45RA+ positively selected. All receptors derive from a man aged 18 to 29 in good health.

This chain connects TRBV28 to TRBJ1-6; no clear D. Germline-derived CDR1 and CDR2 are MDHEN and SYDVKM. V lost 3 bases and J 0 bases, leaving 12 bases between the germline ends. This CDR3 contains 17 residues. In nucleotides, the CDR3 is TGTGCCAGCAGTTTGGGCCGAGGGAGCTCCTATAATTCACCCCTCCACTTT. It encodes CASSLGRGSSYNSPLHF.

This chain uses TRBV27 with TRBJ1-5; D gene uncertain. The V gene lost 3 bases and the J gene lost 0 bases, with 9 bases spanning the gap. Germline V gene lookup returns CDR1 MNHEY and CDR2 SMNVEV (reference sequence). There are 15 residues in the CDR3. The CDR3 loop is CASSFSFNSNQPQHF. The CDR3 DNA is TGTGCCAGCAGTTTCAGTTTTAATAGCAATCAGCCCCAGCATTTT.

About this clone itself: Other DNA sequences in the same sample also yield this CDR3. The chain couples TRBV10-3 to TRBJ2-7; perhaps TRBD2 as D (6 bases). The CDR3 length is 14 residues. Per germline, CDR1 ENHRY and CDR2 SYGVKD. Trimming took 2 bases from V and 0 from J, leaving 8 bases between them. CDR3 in amino acids: CAISETGGSYEQYF. CDR3 coding DNA: TGTGCCATCAGTGAGACCGGGGGCTCCTACGAGCAGTACTTC.

In the case of this clone: This sample also contains other DNA sequences that code for the same CDR3. The rearrangement links TRBV6-1 to TRBJ2-7; no clear D. From germline, CDR1 is MNHNS and CDR2 SASEGT. V dropped 3 bases and J dropped 3 bases, with 3 bases sitting between them. The CDR3 has 11 amino acids. The CDR3 sequence: CASSDDYEQYF. The CDR3 nucleotides are TGTGCCAGCAGTGACGACTACGAGCAGTACTTC.

For the CDR3, the DNA is TGTGCCTGGAGTGGAGGAGGGCGAGAGCAGTTCTTC. It specifies CAWSGGGREQFF. This sequence joins TRBV30 and TRBJ2-1; a weak D match, TRBD2 (6 bases). Trimming took 1 base from V and 10 from J, leaving 11 bases between them. The germline gives CDR1 GTSNPN, CDR2 SVGIG (reference sequence). The CDR3 covers 12 residues.

Only one count was recorded for this clone. The V call is TRBV30, the J call TRBJ2-6; 10 positions agree with TRBD1. Unmatched junction bases numbered 3, after V lost 1 base and J lost 3 bases. In germline, CDR1 is GTSNPN, CDR2 SVGIG (reference sequence). This CDR3 is 16 amino acids long. The CDR3 spells CAWSGQGAVGANVLTF. The CDR3 nucleotides are TGTGCCTGGAGTGGACAGGGGGCGGTTGGGGCCAACGTCCTGACTTTC.

This sequence joins TRBV6-4 and TRBJ1-5, with D unresolved. V lost 5 bases and J 6 bases, leaving 5 bases between the germline ends. The germline V gene has CDR1 MRHNA and CDR2 SNTAGT. This CDR3 has 11 amino acids. The CDR3: CASSSLQPQHF. The DNA for the CDR3 is TGTGCCAGCAGTTCCCTTCAGCCCCAGCATTTT.

To note about this clone: Other DNA sequences from this sample encode an identical CDR3 as well. The rearrangement joins TRBV7-2 to TRBJ1-2; perhaps TRBD1 as D (5 bases). Trimming left V 2 bases short and J 0 bases short, with 7 bases between. Germline assignment: CDR1 SGHTA and CDR2 FQGNSA. This CDR3 region has 14 residues. The CDR3 sequence is CASSLSGTNYGYTF. The CDR3 bases are TGTGCCAGCAGCTTATCAGGGACTAACTATGGCTACACCTTC.

Comments on this clone: A junction boundary mismatches the germline segment, possibly from a read error. The chain has TRBV11-2 and TRBJ1-4, with D perhaps TRBD1 (6 bases). The CDR3 extends over 12 amino acids. The germline gives CDR1 SGHAT, CDR2 FQNNGV. The CDR3 protein is CACGTTNEKLFF. CDR3 nucleotide sequence: TGTGCCTGCGGGACAACGAATGAAAAACTGTTTTTT.

The genes are TRBV7-8 and TRBJ2-5; a weak D match, TRBD1 (6 bases). The CDR3 runs to 15 residues. The germline V gene has CDR1 SGHVS and CDR2 FQNEAQ. Trimming removed 6 bases from V and 3 bases from J, with 17 bases in between. The chain's CDR3 is CASSPPTGLKETQYF. CDR3 DNA sequence: TGTGCCAGCAGTCCTCCGACAGGCCTCAAAGAGACCCAGTACTTC.

This clone was detected once. The V gene is TRBV7-4, the J gene TRBJ1-4, with TRBD1 as a possible D gene (5 bases). The germline gives CDR1 SGHVT, CDR2 SQSDAQ. CDR3 length equals 16 residues. V lost 5 bases and J lost 7, with 20 bases in between. The CDR3 here is CASSPTGGDEAEKLFF. CDR3 in DNA: TGTGCCAGCAGCCCAACTGGGGGGGATGAGGCTGAAAAACTGTTTTTT.

This chain joins TRBV27 and TRBJ1-1; a weak D match, TRBD1 (6 bases). This CDR3 comprises 15 residues. In germline, CDR1 is MNHEY, CDR2 SMNVEV (reference sequence). With 6 bases removed from V and 2 bases from J, the gap between germline ends came to 16 bases. CDR3 bases: TGTGCCAGCAGGGGGGGCGCGGGGATTAACACTGAAGCTTTCTTT. Protein product: CASRGGAGINTEAFF.

As regards this clone: In the same sample, other DNA sequences code for this CDR3. The V gene is TRBV5-6, the J gene TRBJ2-7, with 8 bases fitting TRBD1. Germline CDR1 reads SGHDT; CDR2 reads YYEEEE. The CDR3 sequence is 14 residues long. Unmatched junction bases numbered 3, after V lost 0 bases and J lost 4 bases. CDR3 amino acids: CASSLAGGAYEQYF. DNA of the CDR3: TGTGCCAGCAGCTTGGCAGGGGGCGCATACGAGCAGTACTTC.

V usage is TRBV19 and J usage is TRBJ2-5; 7 bases align to TRBD1. CDR1 and CDR2 from the germline V gene are LNHDA and SQIVND (reference sequence). Trimming cost V 6 bases and J 9 bases; bases outside gene matches: 13. The CDR3 spans 14 residues. As DNA, the CDR3 is TGTGCCAGTAGCAAAAGACAGGGCTTCGAGGCCCAGTACTTC. It yields the protein CASSKRQGFEAQYF.

The J gene is TRBJ2-1, the V gene TRBV29-1, with D possibly being TRBD1 or TRBD2 (5 bases each). V was cut by 5 bases and J by 3 bases, with 14 bases left in between. The V gene's germline CDR1 is SQVTM and CDR2 ANQGSEA. The CDR3 runs 14 residues. As DNA, the CDR3 is TGCAGCGTTTCCCCCAGGGCGGGCTACAATGAGCAGTTCTTC. It encodes CSVSPRAGYNEQFF.

The genes are TRBV14 and TRBJ2-1; D remains ambiguous. CDR3 length: 16 residues. Between the trimmed V and J ends, which lost 4 bases and 0 bases, there was a span of 13 bases. Germline V gene data show CDR1 as SGHDN and CDR2 as FVKESK. The DNA for the CDR3 is TGTGCCAGCAGCCGACTTGGCCTTACCTCCTACAATGAGCAGTTCTTC. Its protein is CASSRLGLTSYNEQFF. The full variable domain, rest sourced from reference TRBV14 and TRBJ2-1, is EAGVTQFPSHSVIEKGQTVTLRCDPISGHDNLYWYRRVMGKEIKFLLHFVKESKQDESGMPNNRFLAERTGGTYSTLKVQPAELEDSGVYFCASSRLGLTSYNEQFFGPGTRLTVL.

The J gene is TRBJ1-2, the V gene TRBV5-4, with D possibly TRBD1 on 5 matching bases. V was cut by 4 bases and J by 3 bases, with 10 bases left in between. Germline V gives CDR1 SGHNT, CDR2 YYREEE (reference sequence). The CDR3 extends over 13 amino acids. CDR3 amino acids: CASSQGRDYGYTF. CDR3 nucleotides: TGTGCCAGCAGCCAGGGACGGGACTATGGCTACACCTTC.

Remarks on this clone: In the same sample, other DNA sequences code for this CDR3. This sequence joins TRBV29-1 and TRBJ2-6; D is ambiguous. CDR3 size: 14 residues. Trimming took off 1 base at V and 0 bases at J, with 4 bases between the two ends. Germline values: CDR1 SQVTM, CDR2 ANQGSEA. CDR3 sequence reads: CSVEGDSGANVLTF. The CDR3 bases are TGCAGCGTTGAAGGGGACTCTGGGGCCAACGTCCTGACTTTC.

This chain links TRBV18 with TRBJ2-5, with 9 bases aligning to TRBD1. The CDR3 has 15 residues. Germline CDR1 reads KGHSH; CDR2 reads LQKENI. Unmatched junction bases numbered 5, after V lost 1 base and J lost 5 bases. CDR3 in amino acids: CASSPRDRAGETQYF. CDR3 nucleotides: TGTGCCAGCTCACCACGGGACAGGGCCGGGGAGACCCAGTACTTC. Full variable domain (outside the CDR3, taken from reference TRBV18 and TRBJ2-5): NAGVMQNPRHLVRRRGQEARLRCSPMKGHSHVYWYRQLPEEGLKFMVYLQKENIIDESGMPKERFSAEFPKEGPSILRIQQVVRGDSAAYFCASSPRDRAGETQYFGPGTRLLVL.

A word on this clone: The sample contains more than one DNA sequence encoding this CDR3. The genes are TRBV29-1 and TRBJ1-1; D is unresolved. The V end lost 4 bases, the J end lost 5 bases, and 8 bases lay between the germline ends. The CDR3 has 11 amino acids. Germline V gene sequence: CDR1 SQVTM, CDR2 ANQGSEA. The CDR3, as DNA: TGCAGCGTTGTCAGAAATACTGAAGCTTTCTTT. Its translation is CSVVRNTEAFF.

The gene calls are TRBV4-1 and TRBJ1-2; D might be TRBD1 (6 bases). Trimming shortened V by 5 bases and J by 2 bases, and 12 bases separated the two germline ends. The germline V gene encodes CDR1 MGHRA and CDR2 YSYEKL. There are 14 residues in the CDR3. CDR3 sequence reads: CASSSYRENYGYTF. The CDR3, as DNA: TGCGCCAGCAGCTCTTACAGGGAAAACTATGGCTACACCTTC.

This chain uses TRBV2 with TRBJ2-2; no firm D call. Trimming shortened V by 7 bases and J by 3 bases, and 6 bases separated the two germline ends. The length of the CDR3 is 12 residues. Germline CDR1 is SNHLY and CDR2 is FYNNEI. The chain's CDR3 is CASTQDTGELFF. CDR3 nucleotides: TGTGCCAGCACCCAGGACACCGGGGAGCTGTTTTTT.

The chain is built from TRBV9 and TRBJ2-7, with D tentatively TRBD1 or TRBD2 (6 bases each). The CDR3 sequence is 15 residues long. From germline, CDR1 is SGDLS and CDR2 YYNGEE. V was shortened by 7 bases and J by 2 bases, with 19 bases between the two germline ends. As DNA, the CDR3 is TGTGCCAGCTCTCCAACGGGGGCGTATACCTACGAGCAGTACTTC. This sequence encodes CASSPTGAYTYEQYF.

The V gene is TRBV19, the J gene TRBJ1-4, with TRBD1 identical over 10 bases. The germline gives CDR1 LNHDA, CDR2 SQIVND (reference sequence). Trimming cost V 5 bases and J 8 bases; bases outside gene matches: 5. This CDR3 is built from 14 residues. In DNA form, the CDR3 reads TGTGCCAGTAGTTCGACAGGGGGCGAGGAAAAACTGTTTTTT. It codes for CASSSTGGEEKLFF.

This clone was recorded once. This chain's CDR3 is CASSSGWHYTF. The CDR3 nucleotides are TGTGCCAGCAGTTCGGGCTGGCACTACACCTTC. The chain joins TRBV27 to TRBJ1-2; D call uncertain. This CDR3 is built from 11 residues. Germline CDR1 and CDR2: MNHEY and SMNVEV (reference sequence). Between the trimmed V and J ends, which lost 4 bases and 10 bases, there was a span of 10 bases.

The chain combines TRBV4-1 with TRBJ2-3, with D possibly matching TRBD2 (5 bases). Trimming removed 4 bases from V and 2 bases from J, with 10 bases in between. Germline assignment: CDR1 MGHRA and CDR2 YSYEKL. The CDR3 is 14 residues long. The CDR3: CASSLLAVTDTQYF. The CDR3 nucleotides are TGCGCCAGCAGCCTTCTAGCAGTCACAGATACGCAGTATTTT.

The chain joins TRBV30 to TRBJ1-3; the D gene is possibly TRBD1 (6 bases). The CDR3 has 14 residues. Trimming took 1 base from V and 1 from J, leaving 8 bases between them. From germline, CDR1 is GTSNPN and CDR2 SVGIG (reference sequence). CDR3 protein: CAWSAGASGNTIYF. CDR3 sequence (DNA): TGTGCCTGGAGTGCGGGGGCATCTGGAAACACCATATATTTT.

The rearrangement joins TRBV9 to TRBJ2-3; 8 bases agree with TRBD2. Germline V gene data show CDR1 as SGDLS and CDR2 as YYNGEE. Losses at the gene ends were 0 bases for V and 1 base for J; bases not matched to a gene: 4. The CDR3 sequence is 16 residues long. CDR3 residues: CASSVGAGGGTDTQYF. The CDR3 bases are TGTGCCAGCAGCGTAGGGGCGGGGGGCGGCACAGATACGCAGTATTTT.

This rearrangement joins TRBV10-1 to TRBJ2-3; the match to TRBD1 covers 9 bases. Germline trimming cut 8 bases from V and 4 bases from J; bases unmatched to any gene: 10. Germline values: CDR1 WNHNN, CDR2 SYGVQD (reference sequence). The CDR3 is 15 residues long. CDR3 in DNA: TGCGCCAGCGCCCGCGGGGACAGGGTCCCAGATACGCAGTATTTT. As protein: CASARGDRVPDTQYF.